A selection of T cell receptor beta chains follows, all from one sample in a study of blood T cell repertoires in COVID-19. Clones were read by immunoSEQ multiplex PCR, and TCRdb kept only the in-frame ones, dropping some. The data hold hundreds of thousands of clones, with roughly 91% observed a single time. The specimen sequenced was peripheral blood. Receptor source: a woman aged 30 to 39 with acute or convalescent COVID-19. Both conserved end residues are part of each CDR3. Each record gives: D gene, V gene, J gene, clone size, CDR3 DNA, CDR3 protein. D genes are given only for firm matches. Size is omitted from some rows. Given values are once, few, many or a class for expanded clones.

D gene: TRBD1
V gene: TRBV9
J gene: TRBJ1-2
clone size: once
CDR3 DNA: TGTGCCAGCAGCGGGACAGGGGGTCTCTATGGCTACACCTTC
CDR3 protein: CASSGTGGLYGYTF

D gene: TRBD1
V gene: TRBV6-5
J gene: TRBJ1-1
clone size: few
CDR3 DNA: TGTGCCAGCAGGGACAGGGTGTTTGGTGAAGCTTTCTTT
CDR3 protein: CASRDRVFGEAFF

D gene: TRBD2
V gene: TRBV10-3
J gene: TRBJ2-1
clone size: few
CDR3 DNA: TGTGCCATCAGTGAACTCGGGACTAAAAACAATGAGCAGTTCTTC
CDR3 protein: CAISELGTKNNEQFF

D gene: TRBD1
V gene: TRBV2
J gene: TRBJ1-1
clone size: NA
CDR3 DNA: TGTGCCAGCAGTGAATTTGGCGGCGGGGGACAGGGGGACACTGAAGCTTTCTTT
CDR3 protein: CASSEFGGGGQGDTEAFF

D gene: TRBD1
V gene: TRBV11-2
J gene: TRBJ2-7
clone size: NA
CDR3 DNA: TGTGCCACTACCCCCGGGACAGGGATATCCTACGAGCAGTACTTC
CDR3 protein: CATTPGTGISYEQYF

D gene: NA
V gene: TRBV18
J gene: TRBJ1-1
clone size: NA
CDR3 DNA: TGTGCCAGCTCACCGGACCGACGGGGGAACACTGAAGCTTTCTTT
CDR3 protein: CASSPDRRGNTEAFF

D gene: NA
V gene: TRBV9
J gene: TRBJ2-7
clone size: NA
CDR3 DNA: TGTGCCAGCAGCCCAGGCCCTGCAGGCACCTACGAGCAGTACTTC
CDR3 protein: CASSPGPAGTYEQYF

D gene: TRBD2
V gene: TRBV9
J gene: TRBJ2-5
clone size: NA
CDR3 DNA: TGTGCCAGCAGCGCCGAGTGGGGACTAGGGGGACAAGAGACCCAGTACTTC
CDR3 protein: CASSAEWGLGGQETQYF

D gene: TRBD1
V gene: TRBV5-8
J gene: TRBJ1-5
clone size: NA
CDR3 DNA: TGTGCCAGCAGCTATCGACAGGGGGTTACCCTTCATAGCAATCAGCCCCAGCATTTT
CDR3 protein: CASSYRQGVTLHSNQPQHF

D gene: TRBD2
V gene: TRBV9
J gene: TRBJ2-1
clone size: NA
CDR3 DNA: TGTGCCAGCAGCGGACTCAGCGGGGGGGAGGAGAATGAGCAGTTCTTC
CDR3 protein: CASSGLSGGEENEQFF

D gene: NA
V gene: TRBV11-1
J gene: TRBJ2-4
clone size: NA
CDR3 DNA: TGTGCCAGCAGCCACACAGGAATAAACATTCAGTACTTC
CDR3 protein: CASSHTGINIQYF

D gene: NA
V gene: TRBV5-4
J gene: TRBJ1-2
clone size: once
CDR3 DNA: TGTGCCAGCAGCCTAACCGAAAACTATGGCTACACCTTC
CDR3 protein: CASSLTENYGYTF

D gene: NA
V gene: TRBV6-1
J gene: TRBJ1-5
clone size: few
CDR3 DNA: TGTGCCAGCAGTGAAGGGCAGGGCTATGGTAGCAATCAGCCCCAGCATTTT
CDR3 protein: CASSEGQGYGSNQPQHF

D gene: NA
V gene: TRBV12-3/TRBV12-4
J gene: TRBJ2-5
clone size: NA
CDR3 DNA: TGTGCCAGCAGACTAGCACCCCAAGAGACCCAGTACTTC
CDR3 protein: CASRLAPQETQYF

D gene: TRBD1
V gene: TRBV28
J gene: TRBJ1-5
clone size: NA
CDR3 DNA: TGTGCCAGCAGTTCAGGGGGCGGTAGCAATCAGCCCCAGCATTTT
CDR3 protein: CASSSGGGSNQPQHF

D gene: NA
V gene: TRBV21-1
J gene: TRBJ2-3
clone size: NA
CDR3 DNA: TGTGCCAGCAGCAAATGTAGAGCGGAAACCACAGATACGCAGTATTTT
CDR3 protein: CASSKCRAETTDTQYF

D gene: NA
V gene: TRBV25-1
J gene: TRBJ1-5
clone size: NA
CDR3 DNA: TGTGCCAGCAGTGAATCGGGGGTCGCGGGGCCCCAGCATTTT
CDR3 protein: CASSESGVAGPQHF

D gene: NA
V gene: TRBV29-1
J gene: TRBJ2-5
clone size: NA
CDR3 DNA: TGCAGCGTTCGGGAATGGTCAGGGGATTCTCAGGAGACCCAGTACTTC
CDR3 protein: CSVREWSGDSQETQYF

D gene: NA
V gene: TRBV27
J gene: TRBJ1-6
clone size: NA
CDR3 DNA: TGTGCCAGCAGTTTTTTTTCGCGGGGCAATAATTCACCCCTCCACTTT
CDR3 protein: CASSFFSRGNNSPLHF

D gene: NA
V gene: TRBV29-1
J gene: TRBJ1-3
clone size: NA
CDR3 DNA: TGCAGCGTGGACAGTCCTAGCTCTGGAAACACCATATATTTT
CDR3 protein: CSVDSPSSGNTIYF

D gene: TRBD1
V gene: TRBV29-1
J gene: TRBJ2-1
clone size: few
CDR3 DNA: TGCAGCGTGAGGACAGGGGGATATGAGCAGTTCTTC
CDR3 protein: CSVRTGGYEQFF

D gene: NA
V gene: TRBV27
J gene: TRBJ1-2
clone size: NA
CDR3 DNA: TGTGCCAGCAGACCTGGGGGGGGCTATGGCTACACCTTC
CDR3 protein: CASRPGGGYGYTF

D gene: TRBD2
V gene: TRBV2
J gene: TRBJ2-5
clone size: NA
CDR3 DNA: TGTGCCGTCAAGACTAGCGGGGGTCAAGAGACCCAGTACTTC
CDR3 protein: CAVKTSGGQETQYF

D gene: TRBD2
V gene: TRBV19
J gene: TRBJ2-5
clone size: NA
CDR3 DNA: TGTGCCAGTGGGGAGAGCGGGGGGCCCCAAGAGACCCAGTACTTC
CDR3 protein: CASGESGGPQETQYF

D gene: TRBD2
V gene: TRBV10-3
J gene: TRBJ2-7
clone size: NA
CDR3 DNA: TGTGCCATCAGTGGGACTAGCGGGAACTCCTACGAGCAGTACTTC
CDR3 protein: CAISGTSGNSYEQYF

D gene: NA
V gene: TRBV5-1
J gene: TRBJ2-7
clone size: NA
CDR3 DNA: TGCGCCAGCAGCTGGAGTCCTTCTAGCGACGCCTACGAGCAGTACTTC
CDR3 protein: CASSWSPSSDAYEQYF

D gene: NA
V gene: TRBV3-1/TRBV3-2
J gene: TRBJ1-6
clone size: few
CDR3 DNA: TGTGCCAGCAGCCAAGGGCAGGGATCCTCACCCCTCCACTTT
CDR3 protein: CASSQGQGSSPLHF

D gene: TRBD2
V gene: TRBV4-1
J gene: TRBJ2-1
clone size: NA
CDR3 DNA: TGCGCCAGCAGCCAAGACCCAGCGGGGGGGCGAGAGCAGTTCTTC
CDR3 protein: CASSQDPAGGREQFF

D gene: NA
V gene: TRBV2
J gene: TRBJ1-5
clone size: NA
CDR3 DNA: TGTGCCACGGGAACGAATGAGCCCCAGCATTTT
CDR3 protein: CATGTNEPQHF

D gene: TRBD1
V gene: TRBV5-1
J gene: TRBJ1-4
clone size: once
CDR3 DNA: TGCGCCAGCAGCCCCACGACAGGGGGCCAAAAACTGTTTTTT
CDR3 protein: CASSPTTGGQKLFF